The rows below give T cell receptor beta chains drawn from one sample of a study of T cells in Graves' hyperthyroidism and ophthalmopathy. TCRdb reanalysed the multiplex PCR reads using MiXCR and keeps one entry per CDR3 protein. This sample yields more than 650,000 distinct CDR3 sequences, of which roughly 15% are seen a single time; roughly a tenth belongs to the top ten. What was sequenced was blood. These receptors were obtained from a young woman with Graves' hyperthyroidism. Both conserved end residues are part of each CDR3.

TRBV11-2 CASSLKASGRFNEQFF
TRBV7-9 CASSPIDEQFF
TRBV7-2 CASSLRGVSGRGEQFF
TRBV28 CASSPVDSYEQYF
TRBV19 CASSNGRAGNTIYF
TRBV5-6 CASSLANGFRTDTQYF
TRBV6-1 CASTTGDRGYTF
TRBV6-1 CASRLQGSNYGYTF
TRBV20-1 CSARVRGVPGSPLHF
TRBV7-9 CASSLAVGHGYTF
TRBV27 CASSSRTHLAGNEQFF
TRBV30 CAWSRGLAGGGTTRNEQFF